The TCR beta chain under discussion was sequenced for a study of cytomegalovirus exposure and HLA in healthy donors. This CDR3 is 13 amino acids long. The germline V gene has CDR1 MDHEN and CDR2 SYDVKM. The V and J ends lost 5 bases and 0 bases respectively, with 7 bases between them. At collection, donors were nominally healthy, but unrecorded immune exposures were probable. PCR employed 60 Vbeta and 13 Jbeta primers. Only in-frame clones appear in the TCRdb table, and some are missing; sequencing was by immunoSEQ multiplex PCR. The table shows about 240,000 clones, with 70% to 90% occurring only once. This clone showed up just once.

This chain links TRBV28 with TRBJ1-2; D is undetermined. The clonotype comes from an older woman in good health and CMV-seropositive. Material for sequencing was PBMCs. The CDR3 here is CASSPVTNYGYTF. In DNA, the CDR3 is TGTGCCAGCAGTCCAGTTACTAACTATGGCTACACCTTC.